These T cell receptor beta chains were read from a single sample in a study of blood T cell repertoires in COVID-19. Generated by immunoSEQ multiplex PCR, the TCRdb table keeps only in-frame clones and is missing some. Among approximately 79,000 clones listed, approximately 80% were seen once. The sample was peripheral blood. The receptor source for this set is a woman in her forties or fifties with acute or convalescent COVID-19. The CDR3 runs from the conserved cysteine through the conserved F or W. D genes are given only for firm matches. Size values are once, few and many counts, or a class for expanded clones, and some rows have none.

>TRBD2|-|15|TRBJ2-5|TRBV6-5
CASEKAAGAQETQYF
TGTGCCAGTGAAAAAGCTGCGGGAGCTCAAGAGACCCAGTACTTC
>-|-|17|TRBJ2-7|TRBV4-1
CASSQAHPGPSSYEQYF
TGCGCCAGCAGCCAAGCTCACCCTGGCCCTAGTTCCTACGAGCAGTACTTC
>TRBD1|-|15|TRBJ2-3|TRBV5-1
CASSTGQGSTDTQYF
TGCGCCAGCAGCACTGGACAGGGAAGCACAGATACGCAGTATTTT
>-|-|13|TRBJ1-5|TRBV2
CASRENSLQPQHF
TGTGCCAGCAGAGAGAACAGCTTGCAGCCCCAGCATTTT
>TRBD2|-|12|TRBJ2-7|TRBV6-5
CASSYGGSEQYF
TGTGCCAGCAGTTACGGCGGGAGCGAGCAGTACTTC
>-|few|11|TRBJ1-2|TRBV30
CAWSVLDQGSF
TGTGCCTGGAGTGTACTAGACCAGGGGTCCTTC
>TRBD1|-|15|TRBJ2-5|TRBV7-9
CASSLGAGGGETQYF
TGTGCCAGCAGCTTAGGGGCAGGGGGTGGAGAGACCCAGTACTTC
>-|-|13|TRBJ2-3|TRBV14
CASSHPGGYTQYF
TGTGCCAGCAGCCACCCCGGGGGATATACGCAGTATTTT
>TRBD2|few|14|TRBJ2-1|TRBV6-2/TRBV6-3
CASSYLRGDNEQFF
TGTGCCAGCAGTTACTTGCGGGGGGACAATGAGCAGTTCTTC
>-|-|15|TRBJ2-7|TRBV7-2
CASRFGAEPSYEQYF
TGTGCCAGCAGATTTGGGGCGGAACCTTCCTACGAGCAGTACTTC
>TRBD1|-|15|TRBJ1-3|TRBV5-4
CASSRPGQGAGTIYF
TGTGCCAGCAGCCGCCCGGGACAGGGGGCGGGCACCATATATTTT
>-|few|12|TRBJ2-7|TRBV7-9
CASSPLAYEQYF
TGTGCCAGCAGCCCCCTGGCTTACGAGCAGTACTTC
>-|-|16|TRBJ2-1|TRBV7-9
CASSGPPGGSYNEQFF
TGTGCCAGCAGCGGCCCCCCGGGTGGGAGTTACAATGAGCAGTTCTTC
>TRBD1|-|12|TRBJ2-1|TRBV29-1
CSVLRGWSEQFF
TGCAGCGTACTCAGGGGGTGGAGTGAGCAGTTCTTC
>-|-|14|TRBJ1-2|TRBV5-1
CASSLEPGLGGYTF
TGCGCCAGCAGCTTGGAACCAGGGCTGGGTGGCTACACCTTC
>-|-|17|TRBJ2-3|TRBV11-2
CASSSRRPRLGTDTQYF
TGTGCCAGCAGCTCCCGCCGGCCCCGACTAGGAACAGATACGCAGTATTTT
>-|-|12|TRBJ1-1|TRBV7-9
CASSPQLTEAFF
TGTGCCAGCAGCCCTCAACTCACTGAAGCTTTCTTT
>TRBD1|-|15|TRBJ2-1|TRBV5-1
CASSLGQGSRNEQFF
TGCGCCAGCAGCTTGGGACAGGGGAGTAGGAATGAGCAGTTCTTC
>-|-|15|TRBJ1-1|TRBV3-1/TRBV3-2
CASSQYLVGGTEAFF
TGTGCCAGCAGCCAATATTTGGTCGGGGGAACTGAAGCTTTCTTT
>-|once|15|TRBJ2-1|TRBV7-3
CASSPGLNSYNEQFF
TGTGCCAGCAGCCCCGGACTGAACTCCTACAATGAGCAGTTCTTC
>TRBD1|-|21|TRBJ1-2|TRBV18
CASSPTSYRDRGANWGYGYTF
TGTGCCAGCTCACCCACTTCATACCGGGACAGGGGGGCGAACTGGGGCTATGGCTACACCTTC
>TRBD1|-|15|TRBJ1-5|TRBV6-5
CASTSDRGYNQPQHF
TGTGCCAGCACCAGCGACAGGGGGTACAATCAGCCCCAGCATTTT
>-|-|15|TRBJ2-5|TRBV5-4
CASSLMAGGGETQYF
TGTGCCAGCAGCTTGATGGCGGGTGGGGGGGAGACCCAGTACTTC
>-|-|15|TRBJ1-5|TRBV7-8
CASSSLGTVNQPQHF
TGTGCCAGCAGCTCCCTCGGGACTGTCAATCAGCCCCAGCATTTT
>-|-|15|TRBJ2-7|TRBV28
CASSSIETSRREQYF
TGTGCCAGCAGTTCTATCGAGACTAGTCGGAGGGAGCAGTACTTC
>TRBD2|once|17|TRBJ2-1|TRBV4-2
CASSQAPLASSYNEQFF
TGTGCCAGCAGCCAAGCTCCACTAGCGAGCTCCTACAATGAGCAGTTCTTC
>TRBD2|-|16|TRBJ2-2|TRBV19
CASSSGLAGGPGELFF
TGTGCCAGTAGTTCCGGACTAGCGGGGGGGCCCGGGGAGCTGTTTTTT
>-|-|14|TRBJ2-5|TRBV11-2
CASRSLRQQETQYF
TGTGCCAGCCGCAGCCTGAGACAGCAAGAGACCCAGTACTTC
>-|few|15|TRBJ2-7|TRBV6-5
CASSSRRDSVYEQYF
TGTGCCAGCAGTTCTCGGCGGGACAGTGTCTACGAGCAGTACTTC
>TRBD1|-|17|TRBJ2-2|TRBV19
CASTLLPTGANTGELFF
TGTGCCAGTACCCTCCTACCGACAGGGGCGAACACCGGGGAGCTGTTTTTT
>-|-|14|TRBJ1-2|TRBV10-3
CAISPGSYNYGYTF
TGTGCCATCAGTCCCGGGTCCTATAACTATGGCTACACCTTC
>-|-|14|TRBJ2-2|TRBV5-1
CASSFSGSTGELFF
TGCGCCAGCAGCTTTTCGGGTAGCACCGGGGAGCTGTTTTTT
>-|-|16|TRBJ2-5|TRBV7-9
CASSSYRQVLQETQYF
TGTGCCAGCAGCTCATACCGACAGGTCCTCCAAGAGACCCAGTACTTC
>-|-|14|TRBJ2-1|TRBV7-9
CASNPAGAYNEQFF
TGTGCCAGCAACCCAGCAGGGGCCTACAATGAGCAGTTCTTC